This T cell receptor beta chain comes out of a study of cytomegalovirus exposure and HLA in healthy donors. Study-level information: There were roughly 110 million unique TCR beta sequences, drawn from approximately 180 million T cells, in an earlier analysis.

The PCR employed 60 Vbeta primers together with 13 Jbeta primers. Produced via immunoSEQ multiplex PCR; TCRdb's table is partial and in-frame only. The table lists around 180,000 clones, more than 75% of them singletons. Trimming stripped 5 bases from V and 3 bases from J, with 11 bases between. The germline CDR1 and CDR2 sequences are SGHVS and FQNEAQ. CDR3 size: 14 residues. As to this clone: Antigen specificity is unknown.

Study-wide points: Indistinguishable V segments such as TRBV6-2 and TRBV6-3 were excluded. In a later analysis, most CMV-associated TCR beta chains appeared HLA-restricted. An Asian-associated ancestry cluster reportedly showed fewer N-insertions than the roughly 700-donor mean in a later analysis.

The source is a woman aged 50 to 60 in good health and CMV-seronegative. The genes are TRBV7-8 and TRBJ1-3; D is possibly TRBD1 (6 bases). The sample consisted of PBMCs. The CDR3 is CASSLRTDGNTIYF. The CDR3, as DNA: TGTGCCAGCAGCCTCCGGACAGATGGAAACACCATATATTTT.